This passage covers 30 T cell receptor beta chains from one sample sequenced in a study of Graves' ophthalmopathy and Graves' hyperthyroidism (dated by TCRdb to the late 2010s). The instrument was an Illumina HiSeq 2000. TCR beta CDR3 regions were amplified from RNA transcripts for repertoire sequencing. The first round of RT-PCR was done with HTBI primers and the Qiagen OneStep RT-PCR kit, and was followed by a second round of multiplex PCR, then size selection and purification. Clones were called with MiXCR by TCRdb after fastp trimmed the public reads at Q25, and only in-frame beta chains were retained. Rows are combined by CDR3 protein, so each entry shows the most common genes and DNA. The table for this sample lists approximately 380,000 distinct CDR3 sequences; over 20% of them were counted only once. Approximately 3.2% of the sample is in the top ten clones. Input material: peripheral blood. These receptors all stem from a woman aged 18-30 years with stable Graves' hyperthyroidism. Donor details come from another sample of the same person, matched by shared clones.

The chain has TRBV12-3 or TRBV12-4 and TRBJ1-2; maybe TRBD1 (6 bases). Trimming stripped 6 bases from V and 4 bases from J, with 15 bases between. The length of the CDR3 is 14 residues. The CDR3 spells CASRLSGTSYGYTF. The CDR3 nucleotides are TGTGCCAGCAGGCTCTCCGGGACAAGCTATGGCTACACCTTC.

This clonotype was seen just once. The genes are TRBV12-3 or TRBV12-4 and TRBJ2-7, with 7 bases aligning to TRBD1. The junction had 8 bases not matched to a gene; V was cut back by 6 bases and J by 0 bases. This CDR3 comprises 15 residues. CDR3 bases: TGTGCCAGCAGACTTGGACAGGCCTTCTCCTACGAGCAGTACTTC. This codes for CASRLGQAFSYEQYF.

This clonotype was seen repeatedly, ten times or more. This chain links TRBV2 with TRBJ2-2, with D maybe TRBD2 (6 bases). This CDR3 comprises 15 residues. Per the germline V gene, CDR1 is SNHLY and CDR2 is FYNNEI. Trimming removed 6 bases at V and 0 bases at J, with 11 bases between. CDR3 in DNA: TGTGCCAGCAGCCCAATAGCGGCGAACACCGGGGAGCTGTTTTTT. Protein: CASSPIAANTGELFF. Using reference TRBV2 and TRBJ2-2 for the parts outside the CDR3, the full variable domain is EPEVTQTPSHQVTQMGQEVILRCVPISNHLYFYWYRQILGQKVEFLVSFYNNEISEKSEIFDDQFSVERPDGSNFTLKIRSTKLEDSAMYFCASSPIAANTGELFFGEGSRLTVL.

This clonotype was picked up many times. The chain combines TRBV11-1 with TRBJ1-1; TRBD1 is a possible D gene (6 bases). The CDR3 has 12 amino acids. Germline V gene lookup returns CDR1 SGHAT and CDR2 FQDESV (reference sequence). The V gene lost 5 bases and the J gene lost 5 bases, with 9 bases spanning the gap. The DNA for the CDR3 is TGTGCCAGCAGCCGTACAGGGACTGAAGCTTTCTTT. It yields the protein CASSRTGTEAFF.

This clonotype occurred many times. In DNA form, the CDR3 reads TGCAGCGTTGACCGAGGGCCGATGGGCGCTTTCTTT. Amino acids: CSVDRGPMGAFF. V usage is TRBV29-1 and J usage is TRBJ1-1, with no clear D. The CDR3 has 12 amino acids. Deletions cut 3 bases from V and 11 bases from J, with 16 bases between. Per the germline V gene, CDR1 is SQVTM and CDR2 is ANQGSEA.

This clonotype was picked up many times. The CDR3: CSDTGSYGYTF. The CDR3, as DNA: TGCAGTGATACAGGCTCCTATGGCTACACCTTC. V is TRBV20-1 and J is TRBJ1-2, with D perhaps matching TRBD1 (5 bases). This CDR3 has 11 residues. The V end lost 7 bases, the J end lost 4 bases, and 10 bases lay between the germline ends. Germline V gene data show CDR1 as DFQATT and CDR2 as SNEGSKA (reference sequence).

DNA for the CDR3: TGTGCCAGCAGCTTAGCCCCATCGGGGGATCAGTACTTC. This codes for CASSLAPSGDQYF. This chain uses TRBV11-2 with TRBJ2-7, with D possibly being TRBD2 (6 bases). Trimming took off 1 base at V and 10 bases at J, with 14 bases between the two ends. In germline, CDR1 is SGHAT, CDR2 FQNNGV. The CDR3 totals 13 residues.

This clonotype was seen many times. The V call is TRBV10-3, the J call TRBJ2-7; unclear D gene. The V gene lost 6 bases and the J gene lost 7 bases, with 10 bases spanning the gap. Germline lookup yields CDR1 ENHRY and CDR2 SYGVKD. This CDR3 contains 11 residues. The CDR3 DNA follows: TGTGCCATCAGCGGCTTAGATGAGCAGTACTTC. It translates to CAISGLDEQYF.

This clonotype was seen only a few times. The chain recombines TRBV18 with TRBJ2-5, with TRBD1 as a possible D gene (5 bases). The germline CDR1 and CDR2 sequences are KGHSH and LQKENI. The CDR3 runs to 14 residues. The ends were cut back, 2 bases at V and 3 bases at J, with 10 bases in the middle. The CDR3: CASSPTGEKETQYF. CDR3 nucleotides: TGTGCCAGCTCACCAACAGGAGAAAAAGAGACCCAGTACTTC.

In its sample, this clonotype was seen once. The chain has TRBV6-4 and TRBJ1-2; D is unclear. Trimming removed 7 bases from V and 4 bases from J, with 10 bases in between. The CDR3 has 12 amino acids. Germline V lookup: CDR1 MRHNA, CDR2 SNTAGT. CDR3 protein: CASKVGSYGYTF. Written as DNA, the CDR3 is TGTGCCAGCAAGGTGGGGTCCTATGGCTACACCTTC.

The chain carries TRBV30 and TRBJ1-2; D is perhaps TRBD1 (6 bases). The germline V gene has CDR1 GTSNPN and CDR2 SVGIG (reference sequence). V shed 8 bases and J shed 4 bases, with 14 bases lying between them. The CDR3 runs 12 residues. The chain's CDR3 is CAMDGTFYGYTF. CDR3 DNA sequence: TGTGCCATGGACGGGACATTCTATGGCTACACCTTC.

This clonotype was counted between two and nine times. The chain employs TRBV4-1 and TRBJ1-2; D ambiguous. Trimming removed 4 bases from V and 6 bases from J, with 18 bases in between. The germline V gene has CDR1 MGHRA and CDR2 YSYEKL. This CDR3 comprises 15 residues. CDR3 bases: TGCGCCAGCAGCCTAGGGATTCGAGATAAGAATGGCTACACCTTC. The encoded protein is CASSLGIRDKNGYTF.

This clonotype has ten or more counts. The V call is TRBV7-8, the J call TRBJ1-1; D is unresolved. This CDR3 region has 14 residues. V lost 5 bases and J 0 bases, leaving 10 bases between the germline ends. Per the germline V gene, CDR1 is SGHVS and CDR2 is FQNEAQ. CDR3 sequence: CASSSARVNTEAFF. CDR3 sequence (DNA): TGTGCCAGCAGCAGTGCACGGGTGAACACTGAAGCTTTCTTT.

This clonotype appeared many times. CDR3 DNA: TGTGCCAGCAGTTACCTTCTCTTAGCGGGGGAATCCTACGAGCAGTACTTC. Amino acid sequence: CASSYLLLAGESYEQYF. The chain is built from TRBV12-3 or TRBV12-4 and TRBJ2-7; the match to TRBD2 covers 9 bases. The CDR3 runs 17 residues. V was clipped by 4 bases and J by 1 base; unmatched bases: 11.

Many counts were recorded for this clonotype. The CDR3 nucleotides are TGTGCCAGCAGCTCCACAGAATCTGCCTACGAGCAGTACTTC. It yields the protein CASSSTESAYEQYF. The chain uses TRBV7-9 and TRBJ2-7; unclear D gene. There are 14 residues in the CDR3. Germline values: CDR1 SEHNR, CDR2 FQNEAQ (reference sequence). V lost 4 bases and J lost 2, with 12 bases in between.

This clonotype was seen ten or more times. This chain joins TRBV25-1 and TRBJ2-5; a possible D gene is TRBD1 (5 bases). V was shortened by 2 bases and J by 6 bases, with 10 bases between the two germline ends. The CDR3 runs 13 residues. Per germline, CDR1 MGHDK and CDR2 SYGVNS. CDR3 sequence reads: CASSEQGIQTQYF. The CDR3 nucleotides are TGTGCCAGCAGTGAACAGGGTATACAGACCCAGTACTTC. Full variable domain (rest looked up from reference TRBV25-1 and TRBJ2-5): EADIYQTPRYLVIGTGKKITLECSQTMGHDKMYWYQQDPGMELHLIHYSYGVNSTEKGDLSSESTVSRIRTEHFPLTLESARPSHTSQYLCASSEQGIQTQYFGPGTRLLVL.

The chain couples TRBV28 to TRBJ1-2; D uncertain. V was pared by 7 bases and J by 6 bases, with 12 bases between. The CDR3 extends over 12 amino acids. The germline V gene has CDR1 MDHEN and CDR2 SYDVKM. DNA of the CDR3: TGTGCCAGCATAGGGCGGGCAGATGGCTACACCTTC. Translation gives CASIGRADGYTF.

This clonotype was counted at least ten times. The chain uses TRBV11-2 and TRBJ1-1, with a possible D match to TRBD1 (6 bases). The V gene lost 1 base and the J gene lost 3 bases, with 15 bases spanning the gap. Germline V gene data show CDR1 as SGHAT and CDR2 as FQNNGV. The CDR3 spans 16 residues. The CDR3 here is CASSLVWNAGDTEAFF. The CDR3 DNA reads TGTGCCAGCAGCTTAGTGTGGAACGCAGGGGACACTGAAGCTTTCTTT. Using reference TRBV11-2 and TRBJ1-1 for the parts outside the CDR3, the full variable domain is EAGVAQSPRYKIIEKRQSVAFWCNPISGHATLYWYQQILGQGPKLLIQFQNNGVVDDSQLPKDRFSAERLKGVDSTLKIQPAKLEDSAVYLCASSLVWNAGDTEAFFGQGTRLTVV.

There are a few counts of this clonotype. The CDR3 reads CASSLGTFEETQYF. The CDR3 region has the DNA TGTGCCAGCAGCTTAGGAACTTTCGAAGAGACCCAGTACTTC. The chain is built from TRBV7-8 and TRBJ2-5; D gene uncertain. Trimming took 1 base from V and 3 from J, leaving 9 bases between them. The CDR3 runs 14 residues. Looked up from germline, CDR1 is SGHVS and CDR2 is FQNEAQ.

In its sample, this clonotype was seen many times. The CDR3 DNA reads as TGTGCCAGCAGAGACTGGAGTACTGAAGCTTTCTTT. Amino acid sequence: CASRDWSTEAFF. The chain joins TRBV7-9 to TRBJ1-1; the D is unclear. Germline V lookup: CDR1 SEHNR, CDR2 FQNEAQ (reference sequence). The CDR3 is made up of 12 amino acids. V gave up 6 bases and J gave up 5 bases, with 10 bases separating them.

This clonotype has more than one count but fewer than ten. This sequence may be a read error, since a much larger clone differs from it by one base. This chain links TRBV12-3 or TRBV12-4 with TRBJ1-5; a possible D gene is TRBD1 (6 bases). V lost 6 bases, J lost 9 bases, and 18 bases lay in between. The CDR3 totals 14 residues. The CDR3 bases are TGTGCCAGCAGCTACGTACAGGGCCCCCGGCCCCAGCATTTT. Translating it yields CASSYVQGPRPQHF.

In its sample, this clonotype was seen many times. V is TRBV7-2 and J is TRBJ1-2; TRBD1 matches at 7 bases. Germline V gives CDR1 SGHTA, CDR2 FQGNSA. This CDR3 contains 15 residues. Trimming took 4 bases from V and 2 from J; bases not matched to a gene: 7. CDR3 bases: TGTGCCAGCAGCTCGACCGGGACAGCGAACTATGGCTACACCTTC. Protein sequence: CASSSTGTANYGYTF.

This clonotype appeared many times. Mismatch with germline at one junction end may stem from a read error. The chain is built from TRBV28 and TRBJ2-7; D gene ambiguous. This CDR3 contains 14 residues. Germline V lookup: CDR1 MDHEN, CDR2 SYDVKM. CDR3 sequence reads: CASSLGVGAYQQYF. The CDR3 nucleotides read TGTGCCAGCAGTTTAGGTGTGGGCGCCTACCAGCAGTACTTC.

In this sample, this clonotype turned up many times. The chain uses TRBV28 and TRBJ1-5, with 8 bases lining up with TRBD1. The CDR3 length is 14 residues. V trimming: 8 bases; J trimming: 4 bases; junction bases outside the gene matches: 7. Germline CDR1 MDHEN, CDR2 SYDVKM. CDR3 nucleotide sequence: TGTGCCAGCGGTCCCGGGACAGGTAATCAGCCCCAGCATTTT. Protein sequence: CASGPGTGNQPQHF.

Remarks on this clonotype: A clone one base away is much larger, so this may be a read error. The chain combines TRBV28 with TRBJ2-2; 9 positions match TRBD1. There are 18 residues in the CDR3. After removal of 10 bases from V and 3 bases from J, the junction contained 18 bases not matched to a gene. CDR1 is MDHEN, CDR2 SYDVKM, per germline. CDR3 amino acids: CANLPSQGAYLDTGELFF. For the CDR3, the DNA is TGTGCCAATCTCCCGTCACAGGGGGCGTATTTGGACACCGGGGAGCTGTTTTTT.

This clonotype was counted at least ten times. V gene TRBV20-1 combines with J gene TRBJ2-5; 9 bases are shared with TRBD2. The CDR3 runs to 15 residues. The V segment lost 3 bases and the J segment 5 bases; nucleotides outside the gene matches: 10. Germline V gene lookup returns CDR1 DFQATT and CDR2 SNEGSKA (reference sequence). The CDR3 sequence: CSARSGGRALETQYF. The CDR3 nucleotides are TGCAGTGCTAGGTCCGGCGGGAGGGCCTTGGAGACCCAGTACTTC.

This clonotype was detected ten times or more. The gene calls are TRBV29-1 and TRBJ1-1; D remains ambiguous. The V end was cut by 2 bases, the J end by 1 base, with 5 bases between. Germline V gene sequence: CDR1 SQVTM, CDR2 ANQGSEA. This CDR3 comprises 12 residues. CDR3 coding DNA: TGCAGCGTTGAAACCCCGAACACTGAAGCTTTCTTT. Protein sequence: CSVETPNTEAFF.

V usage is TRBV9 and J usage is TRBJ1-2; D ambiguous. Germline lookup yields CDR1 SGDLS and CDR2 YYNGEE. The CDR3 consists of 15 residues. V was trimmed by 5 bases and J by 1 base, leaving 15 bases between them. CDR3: CASSDPRGGNYGYTF. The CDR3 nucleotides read TGTGCCAGCAGTGACCCCCGGGGAGGTAACTATGGCTACACCTTC.

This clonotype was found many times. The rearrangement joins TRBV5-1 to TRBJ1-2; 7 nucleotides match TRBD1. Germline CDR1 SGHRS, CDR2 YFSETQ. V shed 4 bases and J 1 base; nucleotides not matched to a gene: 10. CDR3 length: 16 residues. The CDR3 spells CASSGRTGVINYGYTF. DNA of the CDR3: TGCGCCAGCAGCGGACGAACAGGGGTTATTAACTATGGCTACACCTTC.

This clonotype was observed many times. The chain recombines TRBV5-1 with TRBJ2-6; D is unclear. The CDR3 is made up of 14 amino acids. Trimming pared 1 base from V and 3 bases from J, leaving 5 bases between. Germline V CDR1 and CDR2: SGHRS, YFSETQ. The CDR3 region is CASSLPFGANVLTF. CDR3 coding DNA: TGCGCCAGCAGCTTGCCCTTTGGGGCCAACGTCCTGACTTTC.